One and the same sample provided the 21 T cell receptor beta chains below, sequenced in a study of cytomegalovirus exposure and HLA in healthy donors. The study ran its PCR with 60 Vbeta and 13 Jbeta primers. Some clones are missing from TCRdb's copy, which holds only in-frame ones; the method was immunoSEQ multiplex PCR. Of 160,000 or so clones in the sample, roughly four fifths were seen once. Material for sequencing was PBMCs. These receptors were obtained from a woman aged 18-30 years in good health and CMV-seropositive.

The rearrangement links TRBV27 to TRBJ2-3; D uncertain. The CDR3 totals 16 residues. V was cut by 2 bases and J by 8 bases, with 20 bases left in between. CDR1 is MNHEY, CDR2 SMNVEV, per germline (reference sequence). The chain's CDR3 is CASSLNPQAQNSTQYF. The CDR3 bases are TGTGCCAGCAGTTTAAATCCCCAAGCCCAAAACTCTACGCAGTATTTT.

The rearrangement joins TRBV5-1 to TRBJ1-2; maybe TRBD1 (5 bases). Germline values: CDR1 SGHRS, CDR2 YFSETQ. This CDR3 spans 18 amino acids. Trimming left V 1 base short and J 0 bases short, with 19 bases between. The CDR3 loop is CASSLSIGRGPTNYGYTF. In DNA form, the CDR3 reads TGCGCCAGCAGCTTGAGTATAGGGAGGGGACCTACTAACTATGGCTACACCTTC.

The chain joins TRBV5-1 to TRBJ2-7, with TRBD1 identical over 10 bases. The trim removed 7 bases at V and 0 bases at J, leaving 1 base unmatched. The CDR3 totals 13 residues. The germline CDR1 and CDR2 sequences are SGHRS and YFSETQ. CDR3 loop: CASGTGDSYEQYF. The CDR3 nucleotides are TGCGCCAGCGGGACAGGGGACTCCTACGAGCAGTACTTC.

The CDR3 sequence is CAIRQRGQLYGYTF. The DNA for the CDR3 is TGTGCCATCAGGCAAAGGGGACAACTATATGGCTACACCTTC. The chain recombines TRBV10-3 with TRBJ1-2, with D possibly matching TRBD1 (6 bases). The V end lost 6 bases, the J end lost 5 bases, and 16 bases lay between the germline ends. This CDR3 is 14 amino acids long. Looked up from germline, CDR1 is ENHRY and CDR2 is SYGVKD.

CDR3 in DNA: TGTGCCAGCAGCCAGTTACAGGATCAGCCCCAGCATTTT. Protein: CASSQLQDQPQHF. This chain connects TRBV4-2 to TRBJ1-5; TRBD1 is a possible D gene (5 bases). V was trimmed by 3 bases and J by 5 bases, leaving 8 bases between them. The CDR3 is made up of 13 amino acids. Germline lookup yields CDR1 LGHNA and CDR2 YNFKEQ.

The gene calls are TRBV28 and TRBJ2-5, with 8 bases aligning to TRBD2. Germline V lookup: CDR1 MDHEN, CDR2 SYDVKM. J gave up 1 base and V 6 bases, and 16 bases lay outside the gene matches. This CDR3 spans 18 amino acids. The CDR3 spells CASRTQRGVGGVQETQYF. CDR3 sequence (DNA): TGTGCCAGCAGAACCCAAAGGGGCGTCGGGGGGGTCCAAGAGACCCAGTACTTC.

V and J are TRBV7-7 and TRBJ1-1, with D tentatively TRBD1 (6 bases). Germline-derived CDR1 and CDR2 are SSHAT and FNYEAQ (reference sequence). Trimming removed 5 bases from V and 1 base from J, with 8 bases in between. The CDR3 runs 13 residues. CDR3 loop: CASSVDRNTEAFF. CDR3 in DNA: TGTGCCAGCAGCGTGGACAGGAACACTGAAGCTTTCTTT. Supplemented by reference TRBV7-7 and TRBJ1-1, the full variable domain reads GAGVSQSPRYKVTKRGQDVTLRCDPISSHATLYWYQQALGQGPEFLTYFNYEAQPDKSGLPSDRFSAERPEGSISTLTIQRTEQRDSAMYRCASSVDRNTEAFFGQGTRLTVV.

V usage is TRBV2 and J usage is TRBJ2-2, with D perhaps TRBD1 (5 bases). The CDR3 consists of 17 residues. The germline V and J ends were trimmed by 8 bases and 1 base, with 20 bases remaining between them. Germline values: CDR1 SNHLY, CDR2 FYNNEI. The CDR3 coding sequence is TGTGCCAGCTTGCAGGACGACAGAAGCCTGAACACCGGGGAGCTGTTTTTT. Amino acid sequence: CASLQDDRSLNTGELFF.

The chain carries TRBV2 and TRBJ1-1, with TRBD1 as a possible D gene (6 bases). There are 13 residues in the CDR3. V dropped 6 bases and J dropped 3 bases, with 11 bases sitting between them. The germline V gene encodes CDR1 SNHLY and CDR2 FYNNEI. The chain's CDR3 is CASRSEGDTEAFF. CDR3 sequence (DNA): TGTGCCAGCAGGAGTGAGGGGGACACTGAAGCTTTCTTT.

The rearrangement joins TRBV7-3 to TRBJ2-2; D may be TRBD1 (6 bases). The ends were cut back, 4 bases at V and 3 bases at J, with 12 bases in the middle. The CDR3 loop spans 15 amino acids. CDR1 is SGHTA, CDR2 FQGTGA, per germline. CDR3 coding DNA: TGTGCCAGCAGCTCCATCCCAGGGGACACCGGGGAGCTGTTTTTT. Its protein product is CASSSIPGDTGELFF.

The V and J genes are TRBV7-9 and TRBJ2-1, with TRBD2 matching over 7 bases. The trim removed 2 bases at V and 0 bases at J, leaving 10 bases unmatched. Germline V gives CDR1 SEHNR, CDR2 FQNEAQ (reference sequence). CDR3 length equals 18 residues. The CDR3 DNA reads TGTGCCAGCAGCTTATCTGTCGGGGGGACGAGCTCCTACAATGAGCAGTTCTTC. Its translation: CASSLSVGGTSSYNEQFF.

The CDR3 coding sequence is TGCGCCAGCAGCTATTCCGGGACACACAACTACGAGCAGTACTTC. This encodes CASSYSGTHNYEQYF. This chain connects TRBV5-1 to TRBJ2-7; D is possibly TRBD1 (6 bases). The germline V and J ends were trimmed by 3 bases and 3 bases, with 16 bases remaining between them. Per the germline V gene, CDR1 is SGHRS and CDR2 is YFSETQ. This CDR3 spans 15 amino acids.

CDR3 DNA: TGTGCCAGCAGTGCCGGACTATCCTACGAGCAGTACTTC. Its protein is CASSAGLSYEQYF. The J gene is TRBJ2-7, the V gene TRBV2, with D tentatively TRBD2 (6 bases). The CDR3 extends over 13 amino acids. Germline assignment: CDR1 SNHLY and CDR2 FYNNEI. Deletions cut 4 bases from V and 1 base from J, with 8 bases between. The entire variable domain, with the rest obtained from reference TRBV2 and TRBJ2-7, is as follows: EPEVTQTPSHQVTQMGQEVILRCVPISNHLYFYWYRQILGQKVEFLVSFYNNEISEKSEIFDDQFSVERPDGSNFTLKIRSTKLEDSAMYFCASSAGLSYEQYFGPGTRLTVT.

The rearrangement links TRBV6-1 to TRBJ2-5, with 9 bases fitting TRBD1. V lost 0 bases and J lost 5; bases outside the gene matches: 7. Germline V gene lookup returns CDR1 MNHNS and CDR2 SASEGT. The CDR3 totals 16 residues. Written as DNA, the CDR3 is TGTGCCAGCAGTGAAGCGGGGGGAGGGACAGGGGAGACCCAGTACTTC. Protein product: CASSEAGGGTGETQYF.

V and J are TRBV7-9 and TRBJ1-3, with TRBD1 matching 7 bases. CDR3 size: 16 residues. V lost 6 bases to trimming and J lost 0 bases; unmatched junction nucleotides: 8. Germline CDR1 reads SEHNR; CDR2 reads FQNEAQ (reference sequence). CDR3 residues: CASRHFGTASGNTIYF. CDR3 DNA: TGTGCCAGCAGACATTTCGGGACAGCCTCTGGAAACACCATATATTTT.

This clone appeared once. V and J are TRBV5-5 and TRBJ2-3; TRBD1 matches at 12 bases. The CDR3 covers 15 residues. The V and J ends lost 0 bases and 7 bases, in that order; junction bases with no gene match: 3. Germline loops: CDR1 SGHKS, CDR2 YYEKEE (reference sequence). CDR3 coding DNA: TGTGCCAGCAGCTTGGGGGGACAGGGGGCGTATACGCAGTATTTT. This sequence encodes CASSLGGQGAYTQYF.

The J gene is TRBJ1-1, the V gene TRBV7-8; D gene uncertain. CDR3 size: 16 residues. In germline, CDR1 is SGHVS, CDR2 FQNEAQ. V lost 1 base and J 6 bases, leaving 18 bases between the germline ends. CDR3 sequence reads: CASSLDPIVGWAEAFF. The CDR3 coding sequence is TGTGCCAGCAGCTTAGACCCTATTGTGGGCTGGGCTGAAGCTTTCTTT.

The chain couples TRBV29-1 to TRBJ2-1; 9 nucleotides align to TRBD1. CDR3 length: 13 residues. The germline V gene encodes CDR1 SQVTM and CDR2 ANQGSEA. Trimming cost V 3 bases and J 8 bases; bases outside gene matches: 5. The CDR3 nucleotides read TGCAGCGTTGAGCCGGGACAGGGCGATGAGCAGTTCTTC. Its translation is CSVEPGQGDEQFF.

This chain connects TRBV19 to TRBJ1-3; D possibly corresponds to TRBD1 (5 bases). V was cut by 3 bases and J by 0 bases, with 12 bases left in between. The CDR3 is made up of 16 amino acids. Germline V lookup: CDR1 LNHDA, CDR2 SQIVND (reference sequence). The CDR3, as DNA: TGTGCCAGTAGTATCCTGGGGCACAACTCTGGAAACACCATATATTTT. It specifies CASSILGHNSGNTIYF.

The rearrangement joins TRBV2 to TRBJ1-2; D gene ambiguous. The CDR3 has 15 residues. Trimming removed 3 bases at V and 5 bases at J, with 16 bases between. Germline V gene lookup returns CDR1 SNHLY and CDR2 FYNNEI. Here the CDR3 reads CASSDVGTGSYGYTF. CDR3 in DNA: TGTGCCAGCAGTGATGTGGGCACCGGCTCTTATGGCTACACCTTC.

The chain is built from TRBV7-8 and TRBJ2-7; 8 bases match TRBD1. V lost 2 bases and J lost 2; bases outside the gene matches: 5. The CDR3 loop spans 15 amino acids. CDR1 is SGHVS, CDR2 FQNEAQ, per germline. CDR3 sequence: CASSLRQGTAYEQYF. In nucleotides, the CDR3 is TGTGCCAGCAGCTTAAGACAGGGGACCGCCTACGAGCAGTACTTC.